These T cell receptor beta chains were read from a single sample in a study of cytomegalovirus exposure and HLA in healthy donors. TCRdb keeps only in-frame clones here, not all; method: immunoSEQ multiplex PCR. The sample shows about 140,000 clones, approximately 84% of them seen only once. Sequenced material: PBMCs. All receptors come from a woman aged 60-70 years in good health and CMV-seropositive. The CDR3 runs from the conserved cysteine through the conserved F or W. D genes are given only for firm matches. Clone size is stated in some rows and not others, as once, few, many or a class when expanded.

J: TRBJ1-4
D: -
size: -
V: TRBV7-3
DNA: TGTGCCAGCAGCTTGACAGGACCTAATGAAAAACTGTTTTTT
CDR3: CASSLTGPNEKLFF

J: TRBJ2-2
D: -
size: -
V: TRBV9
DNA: TGTGCCAGCAGCGTACACGCAGGCGGGGAGCTGTTTTTT
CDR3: CASSVHAGGELFF

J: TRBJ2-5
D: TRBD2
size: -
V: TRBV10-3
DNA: TGTGCCATCAGTGAGGGGACTAGCGGGTTTGGGGAGACCCAGTACTTC
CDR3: CAISEGTSGFGETQYF

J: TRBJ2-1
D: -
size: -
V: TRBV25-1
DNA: TGTGCCAGCAGTGAATATATCTATGAGCAGTTCTTC
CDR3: CASSEYIYEQFF

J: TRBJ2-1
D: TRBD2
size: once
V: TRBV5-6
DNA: TGTGCCAGCAGCTTATCTAGCGGGAGGGGAAAGTTCTTC
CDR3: CASSLSSGRGKFF

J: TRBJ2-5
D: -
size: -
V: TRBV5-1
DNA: TGCGCCAGCAGCTTGGGTGGCGGGACGTACCAAGAGACCCAGTACTTC
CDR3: CASSLGGGTYQETQYF

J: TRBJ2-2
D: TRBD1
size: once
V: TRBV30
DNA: TGTGCCTGGAGGGGGACAGGGAACACCGGGGAGCTGTTTTTT
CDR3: CAWRGTGNTGELFF

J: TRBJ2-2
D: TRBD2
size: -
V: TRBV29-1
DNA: TGCAGTGTTCAGGGAGGGGCGGGATCCAACACCGGGGAGCTGTTTTTT
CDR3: CSVQGGAGSNTGELFF

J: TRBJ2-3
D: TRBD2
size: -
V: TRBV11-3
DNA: TGTGCCAGCAGCTTACGACTACTAGCGGGACCCACAGATACGCAGTATTTT
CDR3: CASSLRLLAGPTDTQYF

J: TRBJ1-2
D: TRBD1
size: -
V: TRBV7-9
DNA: TGTGCCAGCAGCCCACTCACCGGGACAGGGGTCAATGGCTACACCTTC
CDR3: CASSPLTGTGVNGYTF

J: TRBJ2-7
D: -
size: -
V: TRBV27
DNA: TGTGCCAGCAGTTCCCGGACAGCCCCCTACGAGCAGTACTTC
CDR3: CASSSRTAPYEQYF

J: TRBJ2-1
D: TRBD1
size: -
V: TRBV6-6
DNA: TGTGCCACTCGAGGACAGGTTTTGCGCAATGAGCAGTTCTTC
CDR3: CATRGQVLRNEQFF

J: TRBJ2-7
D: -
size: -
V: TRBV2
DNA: TGTGCCAGCAGTGATCCCGGGAGTCTGGGAGAGCAGTACTTC
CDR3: CASSDPGSLGEQYF

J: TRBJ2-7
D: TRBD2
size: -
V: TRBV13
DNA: TGTGCCAGCAGCTTAGGCCCGTTGCGGGAGGGAACCTACGAGCAGTACTTC
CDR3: CASSLGPLREGTYEQYF

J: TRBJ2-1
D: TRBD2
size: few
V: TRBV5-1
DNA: TGCGCCAGCAGCTTAGGACTAGCGGAGAACAATGAGCAGTTCTTC
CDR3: CASSLGLAENNEQFF

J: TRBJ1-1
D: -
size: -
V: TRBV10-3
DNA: TGTGCCATCAGTGACAGGGGTCGGAACACTGAAGCTTTCTTT
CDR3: CAISDRGRNTEAFF

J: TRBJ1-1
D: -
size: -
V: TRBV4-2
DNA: TGTGCCAGCAGCCAAGACCCCTTTGAAGCTTTCTTT
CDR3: CASSQDPFEAFF

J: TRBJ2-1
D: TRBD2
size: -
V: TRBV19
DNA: TGTGCCAGTAAACTAGCGGGAGGCCCTAATGAGCAGTTCTTC
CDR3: CASKLAGGPNEQFF

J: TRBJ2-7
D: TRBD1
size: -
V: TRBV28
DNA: TGTGCCAGCCGCGGGACAGGGTGGTACGAGCAGTACTTC
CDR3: CASRGTGWYEQYF

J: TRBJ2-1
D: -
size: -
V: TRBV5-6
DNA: TGTGCCAGCAGGGATGAGCGGGTGTACAATGAGCAGTTCTTC
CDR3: CASRDERVYNEQFF

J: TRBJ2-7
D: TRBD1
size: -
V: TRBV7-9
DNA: TGTGCCAGCAGCAACATGGAGAGGGGGCACTACGAGCAGTACTTC
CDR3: CASSNMERGHYEQYF

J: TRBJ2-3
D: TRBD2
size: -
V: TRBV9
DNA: TGTGCCAGCAGCGTAGCTCCAGCGGGAGGGTTGACAGATACGCAGTATTTT
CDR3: CASSVAPAGGLTDTQYF

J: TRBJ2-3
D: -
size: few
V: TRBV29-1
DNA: TGCAGCGTTGAAGGGACAGAGTCAGATACGCAGTATTTT
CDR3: CSVEGTESDTQYF

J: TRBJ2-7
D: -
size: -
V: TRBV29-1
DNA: TGCAGCGTTCGTACAGCCAACCCCTACGAGCAGTACTTC
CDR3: CSVRTANPYEQYF

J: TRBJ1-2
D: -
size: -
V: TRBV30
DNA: TGTGCCTGGAGCCGCACCCAGGGAGGCTATGGCTACACCTTC
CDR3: CAWSRTQGGYGYTF

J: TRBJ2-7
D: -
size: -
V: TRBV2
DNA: TGTGCCAGCAGCCTAGGTCGCGAGCAGTACTTC
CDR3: CASSLGREQYF

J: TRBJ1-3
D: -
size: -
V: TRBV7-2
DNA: TGTGCCAGCAGCTTAGTTGGGAGCGGAAACACCATATATTTT
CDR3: CASSLVGSGNTIYF

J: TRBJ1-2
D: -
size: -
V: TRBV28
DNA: TGTGCCAGCAGTTCCCTGCAGGGAAACTATGGCTACACCTTC
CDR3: CASSSLQGNYGYTF

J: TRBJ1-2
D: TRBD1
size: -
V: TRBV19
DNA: TGTGCCAGTAGTATAGCCCCTACAGGGGGCGATGGCTACACCTTC
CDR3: CASSIAPTGGDGYTF

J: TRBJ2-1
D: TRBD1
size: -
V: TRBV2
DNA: TGTGCCAGCAGTGAGACAGGGGCGTTATACAATGAGCAGTTCTTC
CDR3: CASSETGALYNEQFF

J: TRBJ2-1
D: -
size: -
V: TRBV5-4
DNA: TGTGCCAGCAGCCAAGGGGGAGGGGGCTACAATGAGCAGTTCTTC
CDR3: CASSQGGGGYNEQFF

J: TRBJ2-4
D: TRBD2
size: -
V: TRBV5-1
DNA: TGCGCCAGCAGCTTGGTTAATAGCGGGGCCAAAAACATTCAGTACTTC
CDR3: CASSLVNSGAKNIQYF

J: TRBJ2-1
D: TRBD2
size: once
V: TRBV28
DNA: TGTGCCAGCAGTCTGACTAGCGGGAGGCAGTACAATGAGCAGTTCTTC
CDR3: CASSLTSGRQYNEQFF

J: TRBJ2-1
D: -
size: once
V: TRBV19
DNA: TGTGCCAGTAGTATAGGACTGGGGGCAAACAATGAGCAGTTCTTC
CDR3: CASSIGLGANNEQFF

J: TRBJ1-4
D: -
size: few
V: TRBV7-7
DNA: TGTGCTAGCAGCCCCGGGGGAAGAGGGAATGAAAAACTGTTTTTT
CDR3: CASSPGGRGNEKLFF

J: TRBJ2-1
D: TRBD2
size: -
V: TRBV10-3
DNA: TGTGCCATCAGTGAGTCCTACAGTGGGGGGAGGGGAAATGAGCAGTTCTTC
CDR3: CAISESYSGGRGNEQFF

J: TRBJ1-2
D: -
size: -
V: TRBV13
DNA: TGTGCCAGCAGCGACTACGGACAGCCACGTAACTATGGCTACACCTTC
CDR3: CASSDYGQPRNYGYTF

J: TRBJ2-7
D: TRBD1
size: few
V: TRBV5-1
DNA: TGCGCCAGCAGCCAGGGACAGAGTAGCGAGCAGTACTTC
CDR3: CASSQGQSSEQYF

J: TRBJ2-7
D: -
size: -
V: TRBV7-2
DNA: TGTGCCAGCAGCGTATTATCCGCCCAGGACGAGCAGTACTTC
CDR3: CASSVLSAQDEQYF

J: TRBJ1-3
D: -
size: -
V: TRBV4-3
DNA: TGCGCCAGCAGCCAAGAATGGGCAGGGCGGAACACCATATATTTT
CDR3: CASSQEWAGRNTIYF

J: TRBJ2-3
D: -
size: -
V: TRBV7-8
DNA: TGTGCCAGCAGCCACTATCGGGTGGGAGAGGACACAGATACGCAGTATTTT
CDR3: CASSHYRVGEDTDTQYF

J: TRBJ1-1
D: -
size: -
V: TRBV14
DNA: TGTGCCAGCAGCCAAGATCCGGGATTGGGCGGCACTGAAGCTTTCTTT
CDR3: CASSQDPGLGGTEAFF

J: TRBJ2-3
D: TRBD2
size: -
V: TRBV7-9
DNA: TGTGCCAGCAGCTTAGCGGGACTATCCACAGATACGCAGTATTTT
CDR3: CASSLAGLSTDTQYF

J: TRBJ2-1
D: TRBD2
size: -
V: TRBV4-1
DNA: TGCGCCAGCAGAGAGGTAGCGGGGAGCTCCTACAATGAGCAGTTCTTC
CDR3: CASREVAGSSYNEQFF

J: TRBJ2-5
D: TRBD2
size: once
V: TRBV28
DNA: TGTGCCAGCAGCCCCGGACTAGCCGACGGGGAGACCCAGTACTTC
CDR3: CASSPGLADGETQYF

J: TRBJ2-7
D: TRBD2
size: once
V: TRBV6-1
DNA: TGTGCCAGCAAAGGGACTAGCGTTTCCTACGGGCAGTACTTC
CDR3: CASKGTSVSYGQYF

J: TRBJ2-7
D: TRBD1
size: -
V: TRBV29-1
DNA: TGCAGCGCCAGGGTCGGGACAGGGCTATACGAGCAGTACTTC
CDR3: CSARVGTGLYEQYF

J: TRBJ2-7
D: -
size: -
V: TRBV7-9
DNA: TGTGCCAGCAGCCCACACCCGGGTGGTTCCTACGAGCAGTACTTC
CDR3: CASSPHPGGSYEQYF

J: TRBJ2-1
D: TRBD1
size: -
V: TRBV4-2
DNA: TGTGCCAGCAGCTTCAACTCCGGGACAGTTGGGGGTGAGCAGTTCTTC
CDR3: CASSFNSGTVGGEQFF

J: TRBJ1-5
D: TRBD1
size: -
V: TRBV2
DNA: TGTGCCAGCAAAAGGGACAGCCCTAGCAATCAGCCCCAGCATTTT
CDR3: CASKRDSPSNQPQHF

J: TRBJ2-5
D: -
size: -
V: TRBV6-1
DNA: TGTGCCAGCAGTGAGGCAGGCCCGGAGACCCAGTACTTC
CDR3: CASSEAGPETQYF

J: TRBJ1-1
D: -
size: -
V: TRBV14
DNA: TGTGCCAGCAGCCACGCTAATGTTAAGAACACTGAAGCTTTCTTT
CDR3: CASSHANVKNTEAFF

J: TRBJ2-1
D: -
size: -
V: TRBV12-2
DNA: TGTGCAAGTCGCCTATATGCCGGGGATGGAAATGAGCAGTTCTTC
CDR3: CASRLYAGDGNEQFF

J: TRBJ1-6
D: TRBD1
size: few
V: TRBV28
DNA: TGTGCCAGCAGTTTAGAAGCCCCCGGGACAGGGGTCGGCTCCTATAATTCACCCCTCCACTTT
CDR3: CASSLEAPGTGVGSYNSPLHF

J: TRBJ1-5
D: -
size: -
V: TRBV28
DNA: TGTGCCAGCAGTTTAAGAGGTGTTCATCAGCCCCAGCATTTT
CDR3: CASSLRGVHQPQHF

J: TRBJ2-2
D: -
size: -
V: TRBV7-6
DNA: TGTGCCAGCAGCTCGGACTGGCGTGGCACCGGGGAGCTGTTTTTT
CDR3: CASSSDWRGTGELFF

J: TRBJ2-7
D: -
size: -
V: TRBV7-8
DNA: TGTGCCAGCAGCCCAAGACAGGGAGGAACCCCCTACGAGCAGTACTTC
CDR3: CASSPRQGGTPYEQYF

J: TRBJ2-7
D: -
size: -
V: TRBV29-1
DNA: TGCAGCGTTCAGAAGACTGGATACGAGCAGTACTTC
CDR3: CSVQKTGYEQYF

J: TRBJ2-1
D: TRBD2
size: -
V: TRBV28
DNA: TGTGCCAGCAGTTTGGGCGGGAGCGCCTACAATGAGCAGTTCTTC
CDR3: CASSLGGSAYNEQFF

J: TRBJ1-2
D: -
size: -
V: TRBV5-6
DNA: TGTGCCAGCAGCTTGGCAGGGCCGGTCACCTTC
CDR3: CASSLAGPVTF